These 28 T cell receptor beta chains share one sample of origin, sequenced in a study of OX40 agonist ivuxolimab in advanced cancers. This table comes from immunoSEQ multiplex PCR, and its TCRdb copy is limited to in-frame clones, with some not included. Altogether under 85,000 clones are present, around 90% being singletons, with the ten largest covering more than 4%. This specimen consisted of CD4+ or CD8+ T cells sorted from blood, obtained in a trial of the OX40 agonist ivuxolimab. The source is an adult with an advanced solid tumor such as melanoma, head and neck, liver or kidney cancer.

V usage is TRBV7-2 and J usage is TRBJ2-5; no clear D gene. Germline CDR1 reads SGHTA; CDR2 reads FQGNSA. Trimming stripped 4 bases from V and 5 bases from J, with 8 bases between. CDR3 length: 12 amino acids. CDR3 nucleotide sequence: TGTGCCAGCAGCTCCATAGAGGAGACCCAGTACTTC. Residues: CASSSIEETQYF.

The V gene is TRBV30, the J gene TRBJ2-2; TRBD2 matches 13 bases. The CDR3 length is 14 residues. V shed 8 bases, J shed 1 base, and the junction held 1 base outside the gene matches. Germline CDR1 and CDR2: GTSNPN and SVGIG (reference sequence). CDR3 DNA: TGTGCCGGGACTAGCGGGAAGAACACCGGGGAGCTGTTTTTT. This codes for CAGTSGKNTGELFF.

This rearrangement joins TRBV7-8 to TRBJ1-3; the D gene is possibly TRBD1 (5 bases). The CDR3 totals 13 residues. The germline gives CDR1 SGHVS, CDR2 FQNEAQ. Trimming shortened V by 5 bases and J by 4 bases, and 9 bases separated the two germline ends. The CDR3 DNA follows: TGTGCCAGCAGCCGGCGGACAGGAAACACCATATATTTT. Its protein product is CASSRRTGNTIYF.

This chain links TRBV30 with TRBJ1-5; D gene ambiguous. Trimming removed 0 bases at V and 4 bases at J, with 19 bases between. Germline lookup yields CDR1 GTSNPN and CDR2 SVGIG (reference sequence). The CDR3 sequence is 17 residues long. For the CDR3, the DNA is TGTGCCTGGAGTGTTCCAAAACAACATGATTTAAATCAGCCCCAGCATTTT. Translation: CAWSVPKQHDLNQPQHF. The full variable domain, completed using reference TRBV30 and TRBJ1-5, is SQTIHQWPATLVQPVGSPLSLECTVEGTSNPNLYWYRQAAGRGLQLLFYSVGIGQISSEVPQNLSASRPQDRQFILSSKKLLLSDSGFYLCAWSVPKQHDLNQPQHFGDGTRLSIL.

This chain connects TRBV10-3 to TRBJ1-2; 7 positions agree with TRBD1. The CDR3 consists of 11 residues. Germline-derived CDR1 and CDR2 are ENHRY and SYGVKD. V gave up 6 bases and J gave up 7 bases; unmatched junction bases: 2. Written as DNA, the CDR3 is TGTGCCATCAGGGGGGACAGTGGCTACACCTTC. Encoded protein: CAIRGDSGYTF.

This clone has only one observation. The rearrangement links TRBV4-1 to TRBJ2-7; D is possibly TRBD1 (6 bases). V was clipped by 6 bases and J by 2 bases, with 14 bases between them. The V gene's germline CDR1 is MGHRA and CDR2 YSYEKL. The CDR3 is made up of 14 amino acids. Here the CDR3 DNA reads TGCGCCAGCAGTACAAGGACAGAGGCCTACGAGCAGTACTTC. It is translated as CASSTRTEAYEQYF.

This rearrangement joins TRBV5-4 to TRBJ2-1; D tentatively reads TRBD1 or TRBD2 (6 bases each). Between the trimmed V and J ends, which lost 3 bases and 3 bases, there was a span of 10 bases. This CDR3 comprises 14 residues. CDR1 is SGHNT and CDR2 is YYREEE in the germline V gene (reference sequence). CDR3 residues: CASSWGADYNEQFF. For the CDR3, the DNA is TGTGCCAGCAGCTGGGGGGCCGACTACAATGAGCAGTTCTTC.

Only one count was recorded for this clone. The rearrangement links TRBV5-1 to TRBJ2-5, with 10 bases matching TRBD2. Trimming took 0 bases from V and 4 from J; bases not matched to a gene: 3. The germline V gene has CDR1 SGHRS and CDR2 YFSETQ. The CDR3 loop spans 15 amino acids. CDR3 nucleotides: TGCGCCAGCAGCTTGGTAGCGGGAGGTGGAGAGACCCAGTACTTC. This translates into CASSLVAGGGETQYF.

V gene TRBV7-3 combines with J gene TRBJ2-1; 7 positions agree with TRBD2. Trimming removed 5 bases from V and 1 base from J; junction bases left unmatched: 8. The CDR3 extends over 16 amino acids. Germline CDR1 reads SGHTA; CDR2 reads FQGTGA. Here the CDR3 reads CASSLLGSGSYNEQFF. The CDR3, as DNA: TGTGCCAGCAGCCTTTTGGGTAGCGGGTCCTACAATGAGCAGTTCTTC.

The chain joins TRBV7-6 to TRBJ2-7, with TRBD1 identical over 7 bases. The CDR3 is made up of 17 amino acids. Trimming cost V 2 bases and J 0 bases; bases outside gene matches: 10. Germline values: CDR1 SGHVS, CDR2 FNYEAQ. The CDR3 DNA sequence: TGTGCCAGCAGCTTACGAGTGACAGGGCCCCTCTCCTACGAGCAGTACTTC. Protein product: CASSLRVTGPLSYEQYF.

The rearrangement joins TRBV7-3 to TRBJ2-2, with 8 bases identical to TRBD1. The CDR3 length is 15 residues. The germline CDR1 and CDR2 sequences are SGHTA and FQGTGA. The V and J ends lost 4 bases and 4 bases, in that order; junction bases with no gene match: 5. The CDR3: CASSSGQGGTGELFF. CDR3 sequence (DNA): TGTGCCAGCAGCTCCGGACAGGGAGGCACCGGGGAGCTGTTTTTT.

The rearrangement uses TRBV6-1 and TRBJ2-5; D uncertain. Per germline, CDR1 MNHNS and CDR2 SASEGT. V lost 2 bases to trimming and J lost 4 bases, with 14 bases between them. The CDR3 consists of 15 residues. The CDR3 sequence is CASSENSVLRETQYF. The CDR3 bases are TGTGCCAGCAGTGAAAACAGCGTCCTAAGAGAGACCCAGTACTTC.

This clone has only one observation. This chain joins TRBV5-1 and TRBJ2-6, with D tentatively TRBD1 (5 bases). V was trimmed by 4 bases and J by 0 bases, leaving 11 bases between them. Germline V gives CDR1 SGHRS, CDR2 YFSETQ. The CDR3 is made up of 16 amino acids. The DNA of the CDR3 is TGCGCCAGCAGCCCGCAGGGAAGCTCTGGGGCCAACGTCCTGACTTTC. This gives the protein CASSPQGSSGANVLTF.

The genes are TRBV5-6 and TRBJ2-5; weak D call: TRBD2 (5 bases). The germline V gene encodes CDR1 SGHDT and CDR2 YYEEEE. Trimming stripped 1 base from V and 5 bases from J, with 18 bases between. The CDR3 loop spans 16 amino acids. The CDR3 reads CASSLTRKRAGETQYF. CDR3 DNA: TGTGCCAGCAGCTTGACCCGCAAGAGGGCCGGGGAGACCCAGTACTTC.

The V and J genes are TRBV6-6 and TRBJ2-7; the match to TRBD1 covers 7 bases. This CDR3 comprises 15 residues. V was pared by 4 bases and J by 2 bases, with 8 bases of the junction left unmatched. CDR1 MNHNY and CDR2 SVGAGI come from the germline V gene (reference sequence). Here the CDR3 reads CASSSPNRGTYEQYF. CDR3 DNA sequence: TGTGCCAGCAGTTCTCCCAACAGGGGAACCTACGAGCAGTACTTC.

This chain joins TRBV10-2 and TRBJ2-3; D remains ambiguous. Germline V gene lookup returns CDR1 WSHSY and CDR2 SAAADI. Between the trimmed V and J ends, which lost 8 bases and 4 bases, there was a span of 7 bases. This CDR3 has 11 amino acids. This CDR3 is CASSEADTQYF. In DNA form, the CDR3 reads TGCGCCAGCTCCGAGGCAGATACGCAGTATTTT.

The V call is TRBV5-1, the J call TRBJ1-3; no firm D call. The CDR3 extends over 15 amino acids. Trimming removed 4 bases at V and 1 base at J, with 12 bases between. CDR1 SGHRS and CDR2 YFSETQ come from the germline V gene. This chain's CDR3 is CASSLWTGSGNTIYF. DNA for the CDR3: TGCGCCAGCAGCCTATGGACTGGATCTGGAAACACCATATATTTT.

The rearrangement uses TRBV5-6 and TRBJ2-1, with TRBD2 matching over 12 bases. Per germline, CDR1 SGHDT and CDR2 YYEEEE. The trim removed 0 bases at V and 2 bases at J, leaving 6 bases unmatched. This CDR3 has 18 residues. The CDR3 DNA reads as TGTGCCAGCAGCTTGGGACTAGCGGGAGTCTCACCCTACAATGAGCAGTTCTTC. Its protein is CASSLGLAGVSPYNEQFF.

The J gene is TRBJ2-5, the V gene TRBV29-1; 9 nucleotides line up with TRBD1. CDR1 and CDR2 from the germline V gene are SQVTM and ANQGSEA. J lost 1 base, V lost 6 bases, and 6 bases had no gene match. The CDR3 is 14 amino acids. The DNA for the CDR3 is TGCAGCGTGATTCCGGGACAGGGCCAAGAGACCCAGTACTTC. Protein sequence: CSVIPGQGQETQYF.

This clone came up a few times. This sequence joins TRBV28 and TRBJ1-3; D is possibly TRBD1 (6 bases). CDR1 is MDHEN, CDR2 SYDVKM, per germline. This CDR3 is 13 amino acids long. The V gene lost 3 bases and the J gene lost 5 bases, with 8 bases spanning the gap. The CDR3 loop reads CASSLQGRNTIYF. The CDR3 bases are TGTGCCAGCAGTTTGCAGGGGAGAAACACCATATATTTT.

The chain carries TRBV6-4 and TRBJ1-5, with unresolved D. Germline V CDR1 and CDR2: MRHNA, SNTAGT. The CDR3 covers 11 residues. V was clipped by 6 bases and J by 9 bases, with 9 bases between them. CDR3 coding DNA: TGTGCCAGCAGAGTGGGTGTGCCCCAGCATTTT. It translates to CASRVGVPQHF.

This chain joins TRBV6-6 and TRBJ2-7; D unresolved. Germline V gene lookup returns CDR1 MNHNY and CDR2 SVGAGI (reference sequence). The CDR3 is 15 residues long. V lost 0 bases, J lost 4 bases, and 13 bases lay in between. This chain's CDR3 is CASSYSRTPAYEQYF. CDR3 DNA sequence: TGTGCCAGCAGTTACTCTCGGACCCCGGCTTACGAGCAGTACTTC.

The sample holds a few counts of this clone. The J gene is TRBJ2-3, the V gene TRBV7-3; tentative D call: TRBD2 (6 bases). The CDR3 sequence is 14 residues long. V was shortened by 5 bases and J by 2 bases, with 11 bases between the two germline ends. The germline V gene encodes CDR1 SGHTA and CDR2 FQGTGA. CDR3 in amino acids: CASSDSGSTDTQYF. CDR3 sequence (DNA): TGTGCCAGCAGCGATAGCGGATCCACAGATACGCAGTATTTT.

V and J are TRBV10-2 and TRBJ2-7; 8 bases are shared with TRBD1. Trimming removed 8 bases from V and 3 bases from J; junction bases left unmatched: 9. CDR1 WSHSY and CDR2 SAAADI come from the germline V gene. The CDR3 totals 14 residues. CDR3 residues: CASLWTGRGYEQYF. In nucleotides, the CDR3 is TGCGCCAGCCTATGGACAGGGAGAGGCTACGAGCAGTACTTC.

The chain uses TRBV6-6 and TRBJ2-7; 9 positions match TRBD1. CDR1 is MNHNY and CDR2 is SVGAGI in the germline V gene (reference sequence). V was pared by 2 bases and J by 0 bases, with 5 bases of the junction left unmatched. This CDR3 is built from 16 residues. The CDR3: CASSYGQGTYSYEQYF. CDR3 coding DNA: TGTGCCAGCAGTTACGGACAGGGGACTTACTCCTACGAGCAGTACTTC.

The rearrangement links TRBV27 to TRBJ2-5; 8 bases match TRBD2. The CDR3 consists of 13 residues. From germline, CDR1 is MNHEY and CDR2 SMNVEV (reference sequence). V dropped 4 bases and J dropped 5; count of bases not matched to a gene: 3. The CDR3 sequence: CASSSSGWETQYF. CDR3 nucleotide sequence: TGTGCCAGCAGTTCTAGCGGGTGGGAGACCCAGTACTTC.

This clone was seen a handful of times. The chain combines TRBV27 with TRBJ2-3; 10 bases fit TRBD2. CDR1 MNHEY and CDR2 SMNVEV come from the germline V gene (reference sequence). This CDR3 has 16 residues. J gave up 4 bases and V 5 bases, and 9 bases lay outside the gene matches. CDR3 bases: TGTGCCAGCAGTACTCAAGCGGGAGGGAGCCCAGATACGCAGTATTTT. Translation gives CASSTQAGGSPDTQYF.

This clone was counted only a few times. V gene TRBV20-1 combines with J gene TRBJ1-1; D is possibly TRBD1 (5 bases). V lost 1 base and J lost 6, with 6 bases in between. This CDR3 has 11 amino acids. Germline V gene data show CDR1 as DFQATT and CDR2 as SNEGSKA (reference sequence). Here the CDR3 DNA reads TGCAGTGCTAGAGGGGGGGCTGAAGCTTTCTTT. Translating gives CSARGGAEAFF.